The rows below give T cell receptor beta chains drawn from one sample of a study of CD4 T cell repertoires in COVID-19. The table came from immunoSEQ multiplex PCR; TCRdb's copy has only in-frame clones and leaves some out. The sample lists about 75,000 clones, under 90% occurring once. The source was CD4+ T cells from peripheral blood, collected after recovery from COVID-19. The receptor set was obtained from a human donor who had COVID-19. Both conserved end residues are part of each CDR3. Each record gives: V gene, D gene, clone size, CDR3 length, J gene, CDR3 protein, CDR3 DNA. D genes are given only for firm matches. Size is stated for part of the rows, as once, few or many counts, or as a class when the clone is expanded.

v_call: TRBV3-1/TRBV3-2
d_call: TRBD1
clone_size: NA
cdr3_length: 14
j_call: TRBJ1-2
cdr3_aa: CASSQLQGAGGYTF
cdr3_nt: TGTGCCAGCAGCCAGCTTCAGGGGGCGGGTGGCTACACCTTC

v_call: TRBV2
d_call: NA
clone_size: NA
cdr3_length: 15
j_call: TRBJ2-2
cdr3_aa: CASTRESLPTGELFF
cdr3_nt: TGTGCCAGCACGAGGGAATCCCTCCCCACCGGGGAGCTGTTTTTT

v_call: TRBV13
d_call: NA
clone_size: NA
cdr3_length: 11
j_call: TRBJ2-3
cdr3_aa: CASSFTDTQYF
cdr3_nt: TGTGCCAGCAGCTTCACAGATACGCAGTATTTT

v_call: TRBV6-5
d_call: TRBD2
clone_size: NA
cdr3_length: 14
j_call: TRBJ2-1
cdr3_aa: CASSWKRGGNEQFF
cdr3_nt: TGTGCCAGCAGTTGGAAGCGGGGGGGCAATGAGCAGTTCTTC

v_call: TRBV5-6
d_call: TRBD1
clone_size: NA
cdr3_length: 16
j_call: TRBJ1-6
cdr3_aa: CASSPVTGGISSPLHF
cdr3_nt: TGTGCCAGCAGCCCCGTGACAGGGGGCATTAGTTCACCCCTCCACTTT

v_call: TRBV6-5
d_call: NA
clone_size: NA
cdr3_length: 15
j_call: TRBJ1-3
cdr3_aa: CASTGLLMSGNTIYF
cdr3_nt: TGTGCCAGCACGGGACTGCTGATGTCTGGAAACACCATATATTTT

v_call: TRBV28
d_call: TRBD1
clone_size: NA
cdr3_length: 15
j_call: TRBJ2-5
cdr3_aa: CASSLVQGYQETQYF
cdr3_nt: TGTGCCAGCAGTTTGGTACAGGGGTACCAAGAGACCCAGTACTTC

v_call: TRBV15
d_call: NA
clone_size: NA
cdr3_length: 16
j_call: TRBJ1-3
cdr3_aa: CATSRWDTKSGNTIYF
cdr3_nt: TGTGCCACCAGCAGGTGGGACACAAAATCTGGAAACACCATATATTTT

v_call: TRBV5-1
d_call: TRBD1
clone_size: NA
cdr3_length: 16
j_call: TRBJ1-6
cdr3_aa: CASSSETGISNSPLHF
cdr3_nt: TGCGCCAGCAGCTCAGAGACAGGGATTAGTAATTCACCCCTCCACTTT

v_call: TRBV12-3/TRBV12-4
d_call: NA
clone_size: once
cdr3_length: 12
j_call: TRBJ1-4
cdr3_aa: CASGSRDEKLFF
cdr3_nt: TGTGCCAGCGGATCTCGAGATGAAAAACTGTTTTTT

v_call: TRBV5-8
d_call: TRBD1
clone_size: NA
cdr3_length: 15
j_call: TRBJ2-7
cdr3_aa: CASSHGQGLTYEQYF
cdr3_nt: TGTGCCAGCAGCCATGGACAGGGGCTAACCTACGAGCAGTACTTC

v_call: TRBV5-6
d_call: NA
clone_size: NA
cdr3_length: 14
j_call: TRBJ2-1
cdr3_aa: CASSLRAGGNEQFF
cdr3_nt: TGTGCCAGCAGCTTGAGGGCAGGGGGGAATGAGCAGTTCTTC

v_call: TRBV2
d_call: NA
clone_size: NA
cdr3_length: 14
j_call: TRBJ2-4
cdr3_aa: CASSEDLGGNIQYF
cdr3_nt: TGTGCCAGCAGTGAGGATTTAGGGGGAAACATTCAGTACTTC

v_call: TRBV20-1
d_call: TRBD1
clone_size: NA
cdr3_length: 15
j_call: TRBJ2-7
cdr3_aa: CSASRQGRKDYEQYF
cdr3_nt: TGCAGTGCTAGTCGACAGGGTAGGAAAGACTACGAGCAGTACTTC

v_call: TRBV5-1
d_call: TRBD2
clone_size: NA
cdr3_length: 16
j_call: TRBJ2-3
cdr3_aa: CASSLALAGASDTQYF
cdr3_nt: TGCGCCAGCAGCTTGGCCCTAGCGGGGGCATCAGATACGCAGTATTTT

v_call: TRBV12-3/TRBV12-4
d_call: NA
clone_size: NA
cdr3_length: 13
j_call: TRBJ1-2
cdr3_aa: CASSLTGAYGYTF
cdr3_nt: TGTGCCAGCAGTTTAACGGGGGCATATGGCTACACCTTC

v_call: TRBV3-1/TRBV3-2
d_call: TRBD1
clone_size: NA
cdr3_length: 14
j_call: TRBJ1-1
cdr3_aa: CASSRDRDRAEAFF
cdr3_nt: TGTGCCAGCAGCCGCGACAGGGATAGGGCTGAAGCTTTCTTT

v_call: TRBV11-2
d_call: NA
clone_size: NA
cdr3_length: 15
j_call: TRBJ1-6
cdr3_aa: CASSLDWGYNSPLHF
cdr3_nt: TGTGCCAGCAGCTTAGATTGGGGGTATAATTCACCCCTCCACTTT

v_call: TRBV20-1
d_call: NA
clone_size: NA
cdr3_length: 11
j_call: TRBJ2-7
cdr3_aa: CSASRSGEQYF
cdr3_nt: TGCAGTGCTAGCCGGTCCGGCGAGCAGTACTTC

v_call: TRBV9
d_call: TRBD1
clone_size: once
cdr3_length: 14
j_call: TRBJ2-1
cdr3_aa: CASSATDRANEQFF
cdr3_nt: TGTGCCAGCAGCGCCACCGACAGGGCCAATGAGCAGTTCTTC

v_call: TRBV6-1
d_call: NA
clone_size: NA
cdr3_length: 14
j_call: TRBJ1-3
cdr3_aa: CASSETGAGNTIYF
cdr3_nt: TGTGCCAGCAGTGAAACTGGAGCTGGAAACACCATATATTTT

v_call: TRBV19
d_call: TRBD1
clone_size: NA
cdr3_length: 16
j_call: TRBJ2-5
cdr3_aa: CASSGGQAPRQETQYF
cdr3_nt: TGTGCCAGTAGTGGGGGACAGGCCCCGAGGCAAGAGACCCAGTACTTC

v_call: TRBV3-1/TRBV3-2
d_call: NA
clone_size: NA
cdr3_length: 14
j_call: TRBJ2-7
cdr3_aa: CASSQDISSYEQYF
cdr3_nt: TGTGCCAGCAGCCAAGATATCAGTTCCTACGAGCAGTACTTC

v_call: TRBV6-1
d_call: TRBD1
clone_size: NA
cdr3_length: 15
j_call: TRBJ1-2
cdr3_aa: CASSEAGQLVYGYTF
cdr3_nt: TGTGCCAGCAGTGAAGCGGGACAGCTAGTCTATGGCTACACCTTC

v_call: TRBV10-2
d_call: NA
clone_size: NA
cdr3_length: 12
j_call: TRBJ1-1
cdr3_aa: CASSDTLTEAFF
cdr3_nt: TGCGCCAGCAGTGATACCCTCACTGAAGCTTTCTTT

v_call: TRBV28
d_call: TRBD2
clone_size: NA
cdr3_length: 14
j_call: TRBJ2-1
cdr3_aa: CASNGLAGANEQFF
cdr3_nt: TGTGCCAGCAACGGACTAGCGGGAGCCAATGAGCAGTTCTTC

v_call: TRBV7-2
d_call: TRBD1
clone_size: NA
cdr3_length: 13
j_call: TRBJ1-3
cdr3_aa: CASSSPGQNTIYF
cdr3_nt: TGTGCCAGCAGCTCTCCGGGACAGAACACCATATATTTT

v_call: TRBV5-1
d_call: NA
clone_size: NA
cdr3_length: 14
j_call: TRBJ1-3
cdr3_aa: CASSPDGSGNTIYF
cdr3_nt: TGCGCCAGCAGCCCAGACGGCTCTGGAAACACCATATATTTT

v_call: TRBV7-9
d_call: NA
clone_size: NA
cdr3_length: 17
j_call: TRBJ2-7
cdr3_aa: CASSPMHRDTRRGEQYF
cdr3_nt: TGTGCCAGCAGCCCCATGCATCGGGACACACGTCGAGGCGAGCAGTACTTC

v_call: TRBV27
d_call: NA
clone_size: NA
cdr3_length: 12
j_call: TRBJ2-4
cdr3_aa: CASKSFQNIQYF
cdr3_nt: TGTGCCAGCAAGAGTTTCCAGAACATTCAGTACTTC

v_call: TRBV15
d_call: NA
clone_size: once
cdr3_length: 14
j_call: TRBJ1-4
cdr3_aa: CATSRVEVGEKLFF
cdr3_nt: TGTGCCACCAGCAGAGTAGAGGTGGGGGAAAAACTGTTTTTT

v_call: TRBV19
d_call: NA
clone_size: NA
cdr3_length: 13
j_call: TRBJ2-5
cdr3_aa: CASNWAGGETQYF
cdr3_nt: TGTGCCAGTAATTGGGCTGGGGGAGAGACCCAGTACTTC

v_call: TRBV5-1
d_call: NA
clone_size: NA
cdr3_length: 12
j_call: TRBJ2-2
cdr3_aa: CASREGTGELFF
cdr3_nt: TGCGCCAGCAGGGAGGGGACCGGGGAGCTGTTTTTT

v_call: TRBV19
d_call: NA
clone_size: few
cdr3_length: 14
j_call: TRBJ1-2
cdr3_aa: CASSGLGQGSGYTF
cdr3_nt: TGTGCCAGTAGTGGCCTCGGTCAGGGTTCCGGCTACACCTTC

v_call: TRBV5-1
d_call: NA
clone_size: NA
cdr3_length: 14
j_call: TRBJ2-5
cdr3_aa: CASSSTTGMETQYF
cdr3_nt: TGCGCCAGCAGCTCGACTACTGGGATGGAGACCCAGTACTTC

v_call: TRBV27
d_call: NA
clone_size: NA
cdr3_length: 15
j_call: TRBJ1-5
cdr3_aa: CASSFNAYSNQPQHF
cdr3_nt: TGTGCCAGCAGTTTCAACGCTTATAGCAATCAGCCCCAGCATTTT

v_call: TRBV6-1
d_call: NA
clone_size: NA
cdr3_length: 15
j_call: TRBJ1-5
cdr3_aa: CASSWGGSGNQPQHF
cdr3_nt: TGTGCCAGCAGTTGGGGGGGCAGTGGCAATCAGCCCCAGCATTTT

v_call: TRBV9
d_call: NA
clone_size: once
cdr3_length: 16
j_call: TRBJ2-3
cdr3_aa: CASSVDVGASTDTQYF
cdr3_nt: TGTGCCAGCAGCGTAGATGTGGGGGCTAGCACAGATACGCAGTATTTT

v_call: TRBV6-6
d_call: NA
clone_size: NA
cdr3_length: 15
j_call: TRBJ1-5
cdr3_aa: CASSYSTGGYQPQHF
cdr3_nt: TGTGCCAGCAGTTACTCGACTGGAGGTTATCAGCCCCAGCATTTT

v_call: TRBV5-1
d_call: TRBD2
clone_size: NA
cdr3_length: 16
j_call: TRBJ2-1
cdr3_aa: CASSDTTLAGGNEQFF
cdr3_nt: TGCGCCAGCAGCGACACTACACTAGCGGGGGGCAATGAGCAGTTCTTC

v_call: TRBV28
d_call: NA
clone_size: NA
cdr3_length: 18
j_call: TRBJ2-7
cdr3_aa: CASSLGRAFDPDRYEQYF
cdr3_nt: TGTGCCAGCAGTTTAGGCAGGGCTTTCGACCCCGATCGCTACGAGCAGTACTTC

v_call: TRBV24-1
d_call: TRBD2
clone_size: NA
cdr3_length: 14
j_call: TRBJ2-3
cdr3_aa: CATSDRTSLDTQYF
cdr3_nt: TGTGCCACCAGTGATCGGACTAGTTTAGATACGCAGTATTTT

v_call: TRBV5-1
d_call: NA
clone_size: once
cdr3_length: 16
j_call: TRBJ1-4
cdr3_aa: CASSLAGQSTNEKLFF
cdr3_nt: TGCGCCAGCAGCTTGGCCGGCCAGTCAACTAATGAAAAACTGTTTTTT

v_call: TRBV28
d_call: TRBD1
clone_size: few
cdr3_length: 14
j_call: TRBJ2-7
cdr3_aa: CASSRDRGSYEQYF
cdr3_nt: TGTGCCAGCAGTCGGGACAGGGGGTCCTACGAGCAGTACTTC

v_call: TRBV11-2
d_call: NA
clone_size: NA
cdr3_length: 13
j_call: TRBJ2-2
cdr3_aa: CASSPDQTGELFF
cdr3_nt: TGTGCCAGCAGCCCAGACCAGACCGGGGAGCTGTTTTTT

v_call: TRBV29-1
d_call: NA
clone_size: once
cdr3_length: 14
j_call: TRBJ2-1
cdr3_aa: CSVGTGTAYNEQFF
cdr3_nt: TGCAGCGTTGGGACCGGGACGGCCTACAATGAGCAGTTCTTC

v_call: TRBV18
d_call: TRBD1
clone_size: NA
cdr3_length: 14
j_call: TRBJ1-4
cdr3_aa: CASSPGTVGEKLFF
cdr3_nt: TGTGCCAGCTCACCAGGGACAGTCGGTGAAAAACTGTTTTTT

v_call: TRBV19
d_call: TRBD1
clone_size: few
cdr3_length: 14
j_call: TRBJ1-1
cdr3_aa: CASSARTGMGEAFF
cdr3_nt: TGTGCCAGTAGTGCCAGGACAGGGATGGGTGAAGCTTTCTTT

v_call: TRBV20-1
d_call: NA
clone_size: NA
cdr3_length: 15
j_call: TRBJ2-5
cdr3_aa: CSASISWGVGETQYF
cdr3_nt: TGCAGTGCTAGTATCAGCTGGGGTGTAGGGGAGACCCAGTACTTC

v_call: TRBV19
d_call: NA
clone_size: NA
cdr3_length: 14
j_call: TRBJ1-1
cdr3_aa: CATSTQHGGTEAFF
cdr3_nt: TGTGCCACCAGTACCCAACATGGCGGGACTGAAGCTTTCTTT

v_call: TRBV24-1
d_call: TRBD1
clone_size: NA
cdr3_length: 14
j_call: TRBJ1-1
cdr3_aa: CATDRGPMNTEAFF
cdr3_nt: TGTGCCACCGACAGGGGGCCTATGAACACTGAAGCTTTCTTT

v_call: TRBV29-1
d_call: TRBD1
clone_size: once
cdr3_length: 16
j_call: TRBJ1-4
cdr3_aa: CSVEFGTGQQVGKLFF
cdr3_nt: TGCAGCGTGGAGTTTGGGACAGGGCAACAGGTTGGAAAACTGTTTTTT

v_call: TRBV27
d_call: NA
clone_size: NA
cdr3_length: 14
j_call: TRBJ2-4
cdr3_aa: CASSLSLAKNIQYF
cdr3_nt: TGTGCCAGCAGTTTATCCCTAGCCAAAAACATTCAGTACTTC

v_call: TRBV6-5
d_call: TRBD1
clone_size: NA
cdr3_length: 15
j_call: TRBJ1-6
cdr3_aa: CASSYLTGGASPLHF
cdr3_nt: TGTGCCAGCAGTTACCTGACAGGGGGTGCTTCACCCCTCCACTTT

v_call: TRBV6-4
d_call: NA
clone_size: NA
cdr3_length: 14
j_call: TRBJ2-5
cdr3_aa: CASSRADLKETQYF
cdr3_nt: TGTGCCAGCAGCCGAGCAGACTTAAAAGAGACCCAGTACTTC

v_call: TRBV6-6
d_call: TRBD2
clone_size: few
cdr3_length: 17
j_call: TRBJ2-2
cdr3_aa: CASSLGLAGVRTGELFF
cdr3_nt: TGTGCCAGCAGTCTCGGACTAGCGGGAGTGAGGACCGGGGAGCTGTTTTTT

v_call: TRBV19
d_call: TRBD1
clone_size: NA
cdr3_length: 14
j_call: TRBJ1-6
cdr3_aa: CASSRDRGGSPLHF
cdr3_nt: TGTGCCAGTAGCCGCGACAGGGGAGGCTCACCCCTCCACTTT